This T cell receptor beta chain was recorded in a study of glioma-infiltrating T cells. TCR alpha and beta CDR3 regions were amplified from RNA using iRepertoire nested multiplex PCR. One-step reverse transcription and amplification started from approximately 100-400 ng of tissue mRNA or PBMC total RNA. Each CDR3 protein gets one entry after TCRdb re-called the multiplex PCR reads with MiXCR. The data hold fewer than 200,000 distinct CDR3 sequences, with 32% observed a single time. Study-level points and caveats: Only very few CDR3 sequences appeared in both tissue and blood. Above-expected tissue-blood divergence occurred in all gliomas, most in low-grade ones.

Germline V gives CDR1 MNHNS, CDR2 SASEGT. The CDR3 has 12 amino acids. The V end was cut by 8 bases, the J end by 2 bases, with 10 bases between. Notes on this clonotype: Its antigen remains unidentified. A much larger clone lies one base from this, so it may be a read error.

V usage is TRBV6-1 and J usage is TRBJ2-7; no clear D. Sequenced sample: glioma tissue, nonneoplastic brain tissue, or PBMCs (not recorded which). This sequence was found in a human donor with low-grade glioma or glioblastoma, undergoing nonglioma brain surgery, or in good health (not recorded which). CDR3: CASDGWTYEQYF. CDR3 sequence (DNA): TGTGCCAGCGACGGATGGACCTACGAGCAGTACTTC.